The 22 T cell receptor beta chains given below trace back to one sample, sequenced in a study of blood T cells in healthy people across ages. Using a J-beta primer mix together with a sample-barcoded 5' primer, a second PCR was run for roughly 7 to 12 cycles. TCRdb used MiXCR to reprocess the 5' RACE reads, holding one entry per CDR3 protein. In the table there are 1.5 million to 2 million distinct CDR3 sequences, 49% of which are singletons. The sequenced sample was blood. The receptors derive from a woman between 35 and 50 years old in good health.

CDR3 residues: CASSSLAGNSYEQYF. As DNA, the CDR3 is TGTGCCAGCAGCTCCCTAGCGGGGAACTCCTACGAGCAGTACTTC. This rearrangement joins TRBV12-3 or TRBV12-4 to TRBJ2-7; 9 bases fit TRBD2. After removal of 6 bases from V and 0 bases from J, the junction contained 6 bases not matched to a gene. The CDR3 totals 15 residues.

For this clonotype: One end of the junction does not line up with germline, which may come from a read error. The chain uses TRBV13 and TRBJ2-7, with 9 bases aligning to TRBD1. The CDR3 runs 15 residues. Looked up from germline, CDR1 is PRHDT and CDR2 is FYEKMQ (reference sequence). The CDR3 DNA reads TGTGCCAGCAGCCTCGACAGGGGGTCCCACAATGAGCGGTACTTC. Protein sequence: CASSLDRGSHNERYF.

In the case of this clonotype: An end of the junction differs from the germline gene, which may be a read error. The chain joins TRBV5-1 to TRBJ1-1; no definite D call. CDR1 and CDR2 (germline): SGHRS, YFSETQ. The CDR3 sequence is 13 residues long. The CDR3 loop is CTSLDVASTEAFF. CDR3 DNA sequence: TGCACCAGCCTCGACGTGGCCTCCACTGAAGCTTTCTTT.

The sample holds many counts of this clonotype. As DNA, the CDR3 is TGTGCCAGCAGTCCCCAGGGGGACTATGGCTACACCTTC. Amino acids: CASSPQGDYGYTF. The chain combines TRBV12-3 or TRBV12-4 with TRBJ1-2; 7 positions match TRBD1. V was pared by 5 bases and J by 3 bases, with 3 bases of the junction left unmatched. CDR3 length equals 13 residues.

V and J are TRBV6-2 or TRBV6-3 and TRBJ2-1; TRBD2 matches 9 bases. This CDR3 has 16 residues. V gave up 6 bases and J gave up 6 bases; unmatched junction bases: 12. From germline, CDR1 is MNHEY and CDR2 SVGEGT. The CDR3 region has the DNA TGTGCCAGCAGGCCCCTCGCGGGGGGGCGGGGCAATGAGCAGTTCTTC. As protein: CASRPLAGGRGNEQFF.

This clonotype was picked up a small number of times. J is TRBJ1-1 and V is TRBV12-3 or TRBV12-4; D not resolved. V shed 7 bases and J shed 0 bases, with 15 bases lying between them. The CDR3 has 15 amino acids. DNA for the CDR3: TGTGCCAGCACCTGGGGTGAGCTATTGAACACTGAAGCTTTCTTT. Amino acids: CASTWGELLNTEAFF.

This clonotype was counted only a few times. The V call is TRBV6-4, the J call TRBJ2-3; maybe TRBD1 (6 bases). V lost 3 bases, J lost 0 bases, and 10 bases lay in between. The CDR3 has 15 amino acids. Per germline, CDR1 MRHNA and CDR2 SNTAGT. The CDR3 nucleotides read TGTGCCAGCAGTGAAACCACAGGGAGCACAGATACGCAGTATTTT. It yields the protein CASSETTGSTDTQYF.

This clonotype has just a few counts. This chain uses TRBV5-1 with TRBJ2-3; D remains ambiguous. The germline gives CDR1 SGHRS, CDR2 YFSETQ. The V and J ends lost 0 bases and 4 bases respectively, with 12 bases between them. This CDR3 comprises 15 residues. The CDR3 region is CASSLDGNGADTQYF. DNA of the CDR3: TGCGCCAGCAGCTTGGATGGCAATGGGGCAGATACGCAGTATTTT. The variable domain in full, completed from reference TRBV5-1 and TRBJ2-3, reads KAGVTQTPRYLIKTRGQQVTLSCSPISGHRSVSWYQQTPGQGLQFLFEYFSETQRNKGNFPGRFSGRQFSNSRSEMNVSTLELGDSALYLCASSLDGNGADTQYFGPGTRLTVL.

The CDR3 coding sequence is TGTGCCAGCAGACGGTGGGGGCCCCCCTACGAGCAGTACTTC. Amino acid sequence: CASRRWGPPYEQYF. This chain uses TRBV27 with TRBJ2-5; TRBD1 is a possible D gene (6 bases). The J call is uncertain, as TRBJ2-7 better fits the DNA end. This CDR3 is built from 14 residues. Germline V gene lookup returns CDR1 MNHEY and CDR2 SMNVEV (reference sequence).

The chain recombines TRBV7-2 with TRBJ2-4; TRBD2 might be the D (7 bases). The CDR3 is made up of 15 amino acids. V was clipped by 3 bases and J by 7 bases, with 16 bases between them. Germline V CDR1 and CDR2: SGHTA, FQGNSA. This chain's CDR3 is CASSFLKGGKNIQYF. In nucleotides, the CDR3 is TGTGCCAGCAGCTTCCTGAAGGGGGGGAAGAACATTCAGTACTTC.

The genes are TRBV28 and TRBJ2-6; no clear D gene. The CDR3 is 18 residues long. V shed 7 bases and J shed 4 bases, with 23 bases lying between them. CDR1 MDHEN and CDR2 SYDVKM come from the germline V gene. The DNA of the CDR3 is TGTGCCAGCACTATCACCAGGCTCACACGGGTCGGGGCCAACGTCCTGACTTTC. The encoded protein is CASTITRLTRVGANVLTF.

This clonotype was detected only a few times. This chain connects TRBV2 to TRBJ2-6; no clear D gene. Germline CDR1 and CDR2: SNHLY and FYNNEI. V shed 3 bases and J shed 0 bases, with 12 bases lying between them. The CDR3 sequence is 17 residues long. CDR3 sequence: CASSDYGPTSGANVLTF. The CDR3 bases are TGTGCCAGCAGTGATTATGGTCCTACCTCTGGGGCCAACGTCCTGACTTTC.

This rearrangement joins TRBV7-2 to TRBJ2-3, with 10 bases identical to TRBD2. Germline loops: CDR1 SGHTA, CDR2 FQGNSA. The CDR3 totals 18 residues. With V trimmed by 5 bases and J by 2 bases, 13 bases remained unmatched. This CDR3 is CASSPHFLAGAYTDTQYF. CDR3 nucleotide sequence: TGTGCCAGCAGCCCACACTTTCTAGCGGGGGCTTACACAGATACGCAGTATTTT.

The chain carries TRBV12-3 or TRBV12-4 and TRBJ1-6; TRBD1 agrees at 10 bases. V lost 2 bases, J lost 10 bases, and 5 bases stayed unmatched. This CDR3 spans 15 amino acids. The CDR3 is CASSLLGTGASPLHF. The CDR3, as DNA: TGTGCCAGCAGTTTACTGGGGACAGGGGCGTCACCCCTCCACTTT.

J is TRBJ2-1 and V is TRBV5-1; D ambiguous. Germline V gene lookup returns CDR1 SGHRS and CDR2 YFSETQ. The V end was cut by 8 bases, the J end by 0 bases, with 12 bases between. The CDR3 extends over 14 amino acids. DNA of the CDR3: TGCGCCAGTAAGACGGAAAGCTCCTACAATGAGCAGTTCTTC. Amino acids: CASKTESSYNEQFF.

The chain employs TRBV20-1 and TRBJ1-1; tentative D call: TRBD1 (6 bases). V was cut by 1 base and J by 4 bases, with 10 bases left in between. Germline loops: CDR1 DFQATT, CDR2 SNEGSKA (reference sequence). CDR3 size: 13 residues. CDR3 bases: TGCAGTGCTAGAGGCGACAGGAGCACTGAAGCTTTCTTT. Encoded protein: CSARGDRSTEAFF.

This chain connects TRBV7-2 to TRBJ2-4; 8 bases are shared with TRBD2. This CDR3 contains 16 residues. The trim removed 1 base at V and 9 bases at J, leaving 11 bases unmatched. Germline V gives CDR1 SGHTA, CDR2 FQGNSA. As DNA, the CDR3 is TGTGCCAGCAGCTTAGTGGGCGGGAGGTCCGGGGGCATTCAGTACTTC. It codes for CASSLVGGRSGGIQYF.

This clonotype was seen a handful of times. The CDR3 DNA reads as TGTGCCAGCAGTTACCCTGCCGGGACAGGGGTGGGCGATGAGCAGTTCTTC. Its protein product is CASSYPAGTGVGDEQFF. V is TRBV6-2 or TRBV6-3 and J is TRBJ2-1, with 10 bases that match TRBD1. Germline CDR1 MNHEY, CDR2 SVGEGT. This CDR3 has 17 amino acids. V gave up 2 bases and J gave up 8 bases; unmatched junction bases: 12.

The chain employs TRBV20-1 and TRBJ2-7, with 9 positions matching TRBD1. CDR1 is DFQATT and CDR2 is SNEGSKA in the germline V gene (reference sequence). Trimming removed 6 bases from V and 0 bases from J; junction bases left unmatched: 6. This CDR3 is built from 14 residues. This CDR3 is CSAGTGPISYEQYF. The CDR3 DNA reads as TGCAGTGCCGGGACAGGGCCGATCTCCTACGAGCAGTACTTC.

CDR3 in amino acids: CASSSTQSWNEQFF. The CDR3 bases are TGTGCCAGCAGTTCGACACAGTCGTGGAATGAGCAGTTCTTC. This sequence joins TRBV6-1 and TRBJ2-1; D is uncertain. Germline V gene sequence: CDR1 MNHNS, CDR2 SASEGT. Between the trimmed V and J ends, which lost 5 bases and 7 bases, there was a span of 15 bases. This CDR3 has 14 residues.

This clonotype occurred a few times. This chain uses TRBV6-2 or TRBV6-3 with TRBJ2-1; 11 bases are a match to TRBD2. The CDR3 is 18 residues long. With V trimmed by 2 bases and J by 2 bases, 8 bases remained unmatched. Germline lookup yields CDR1 MNHEY and CDR2 SVGEGT. In DNA, the CDR3 is TGTGCCAGCAGTTACATTTTCTTAGCGGGGGGGCCCTACAATGAGCAGTTCTTC. Translation: CASSYIFLAGGPYNEQFF.

As regards this clonotype: A much larger clone lies one base from this, so it may be a read error. V usage is TRBV4-1 and J usage is TRBJ1-2; maybe TRBD1 (6 bases). The germline CDR1 and CDR2 sequences are MGHRA and YSYEKL. The CDR3 extends over 16 amino acids. The CDR3 region is CASSQTERGNARGHTF. DNA for the CDR3: TGCGCCAGCAGCCAAACCGAAAGGGGGAATGCTCGTGGCCACACCTTC.